Presented here are 4 T cell receptor beta chains from one specimen sequenced in a study of OX40 agonist ivuxolimab in advanced cancers. The table came from immunoSEQ multiplex PCR; TCRdb's copy has only in-frame clones and leaves some out. The repertoire has roughly 70,000 clones, around 90% of them found once; the top ten carry approximately 2.8%. The specimen was CD4+ or CD8+ T cells sorted from blood, collected in a trial of the OX40 agonist ivuxolimab. The receptors come from an adult with an advanced solid tumor such as melanoma, head and neck, liver or kidney cancer.

The chain links TRBV7-9 to TRBJ1-2; 9 bases align to TRBD1. This CDR3 region has 15 residues. Looked up from germline, CDR1 is SEHNR and CDR2 is FQNEAQ (reference sequence). V was pared by 5 bases and J by 4 bases, with 8 bases of the junction left unmatched. The CDR3 nucleotides read TGTGCCAGCAGCACCCGGGACAGGGAGCTCTATGGCTACACCTTC. Translated: CASSTRDRELYGYTF.

This clone has more than one count but fewer than ten. The chain couples TRBV30 to TRBJ1-1; D possibly corresponds to TRBD1 (5 bases). The CDR3 is made up of 15 amino acids. Between the trimmed V and J ends, which lost 5 bases and 2 bases, there was a span of 18 bases. Germline V gene data show CDR1 as GTSNPN and CDR2 as SVGIG (reference sequence). The CDR3 DNA is TGTGCCTGGGAGAATGCCGGGACGGACAACACTGAAGCTTTCTTT. It codes for CAWENAGTDNTEAFF.

This chain links TRBV11-2 with TRBJ2-2, with D maybe TRBD1 (6 bases). Per germline, CDR1 SGHAT and CDR2 FQNNGV. This CDR3 region has 15 residues. V lost 0 bases and J lost 6, with 11 bases in between. The CDR3 nucleotides are TGTGCCAGCAGCTTAGATAGGGCAGGGGCCGGGGAGCTGTTTTTT. It specifies CASSLDRAGAGELFF.

The V and J genes are TRBV28 and TRBJ2-2; 9 bases map to TRBD1. Germline CDR1 and CDR2: MDHEN and SYDVKM. J lost 6 bases, V lost 6 bases, and 11 bases had no gene match. The CDR3 length is 16 residues. This chain's CDR3 is CASRETGTGLSGELFF. DNA for the CDR3: TGTGCCAGCAGAGAGACCGGGACAGGGTTGTCCGGGGAGCTGTTTTTT.